A single sample is the source of the 5 T cell receptor beta chains below, sequenced in a study of identifying expanded T cells in peripheral blood. Produced via immunoSEQ multiplex PCR; TCRdb's table is partial and in-frame only. Here the sample spans fewer than 65,000 clones, about 89% being singletons. Sequenced sample: blood. Receptors were obtained from a person aged 18 to 75 in good health.

The chain joins TRBV5-6 to TRBJ1-1; D gene uncertain. Looked up from germline, CDR1 is SGHDT and CDR2 is YYEEEE. This CDR3 spans 15 amino acids. V lost 5 bases to trimming and J lost 5 bases, with 19 bases between them. This CDR3 is CASSSLPRSGTEAFF. CDR3 sequence (DNA): TGTGCCAGCAGTTCCCTTCCCAGGAGTGGAACTGAAGCTTTCTTT.

The rearrangement uses TRBV28 and TRBJ1-3, with D hard to call. Germline assignment: CDR1 MDHEN and CDR2 SYDVKM. The CDR3 runs to 14 residues. Between the trimmed V and J ends, which lost 3 bases and 4 bases, there was a span of 10 bases. In nucleotides, the CDR3 is TGTGCCAGCAGTTTCGCTAGATACGGAAACACCATATATTTT. Translation gives CASSFARYGNTIYF.

The DNA of the CDR3 is TGTGCCAGCAGAGCTTTGGGCAGGGAGAACACCGGGGAGCTGTTTTTT. The encoded protein is CASRALGRENTGELFF. The genes are TRBV7-9 and TRBJ2-2; possibly TRBD1 for D (5 bases). This CDR3 is built from 16 residues. In germline, CDR1 is SEHNR, CDR2 FQNEAQ (reference sequence). V dropped 6 bases and J dropped 1 base, with 15 bases sitting between them.

The rearrangement links TRBV10-3 to TRBJ1-2, with D uncertain. This CDR3 has 15 residues. V dropped 1 base and J dropped 6 bases, with 15 bases sitting between them. CDR1 ENHRY and CDR2 SYGVKD come from the germline V gene. The CDR3 coding sequence is TGTGCCATCAGTGAGTACCATACAGTAGGTGATGGCTACACCTTC. It is translated as CAISEYHTVGDGYTF.

In the case of this clone: Other nucleotide sequences from this sample produce the same CDR3. V gene TRBV6-4 combines with J gene TRBJ2-2; D gene ambiguous. Trimming left V 0 bases short and J 4 bases short, with 3 bases between. There are 13 residues in the CDR3. Germline V gene sequence: CDR1 MRHNA, CDR2 SNTAGT. CDR3 DNA: TGTGCCAGCAGTGACTCGGGCACCGGGGAGCTGTTTTTT. Amino acids: CASSDSGTGELFF.